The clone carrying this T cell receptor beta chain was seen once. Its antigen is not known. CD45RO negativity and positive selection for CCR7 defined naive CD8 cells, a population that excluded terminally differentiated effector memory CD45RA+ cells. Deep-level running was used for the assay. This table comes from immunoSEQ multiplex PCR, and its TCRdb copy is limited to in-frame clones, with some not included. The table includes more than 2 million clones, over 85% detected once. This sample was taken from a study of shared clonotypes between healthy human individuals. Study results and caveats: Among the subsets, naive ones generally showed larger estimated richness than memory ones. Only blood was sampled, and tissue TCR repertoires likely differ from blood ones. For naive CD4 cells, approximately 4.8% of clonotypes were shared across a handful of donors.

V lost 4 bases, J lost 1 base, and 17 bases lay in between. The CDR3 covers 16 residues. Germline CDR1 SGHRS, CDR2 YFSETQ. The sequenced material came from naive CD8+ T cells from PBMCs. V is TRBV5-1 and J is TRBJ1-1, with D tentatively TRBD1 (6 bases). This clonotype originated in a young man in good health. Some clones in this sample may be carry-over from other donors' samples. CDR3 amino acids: CASSPAVMGANTEAFF. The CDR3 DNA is TGCGCCAGCAGCCCAGCGGTAATGGGGGCGAACACTGAAGCTTTCTTT.